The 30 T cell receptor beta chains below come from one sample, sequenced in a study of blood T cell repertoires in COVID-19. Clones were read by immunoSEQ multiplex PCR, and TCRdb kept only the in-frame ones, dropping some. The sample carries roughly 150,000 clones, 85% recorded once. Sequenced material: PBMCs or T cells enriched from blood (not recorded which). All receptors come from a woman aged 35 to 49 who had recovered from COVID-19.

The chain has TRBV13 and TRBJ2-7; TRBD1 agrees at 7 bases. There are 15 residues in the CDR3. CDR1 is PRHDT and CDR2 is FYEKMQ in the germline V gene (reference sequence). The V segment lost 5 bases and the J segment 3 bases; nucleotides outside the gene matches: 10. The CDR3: CASSDTGTENYEQYF. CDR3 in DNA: TGTGCCAGCAGCGACACCGGGACAGAGAACTACGAGCAGTACTTC. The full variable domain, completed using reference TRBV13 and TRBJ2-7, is AAGVIQSPRHLIKEKRETATLKCYPIPRHDTVYWYQQGPGQDPQFLISFYEKMQSDKGSIPDRFSAQQFSDYHSELNMSSLELGDSALYFCASSDTGTENYEQYFGPGTRLTVT.

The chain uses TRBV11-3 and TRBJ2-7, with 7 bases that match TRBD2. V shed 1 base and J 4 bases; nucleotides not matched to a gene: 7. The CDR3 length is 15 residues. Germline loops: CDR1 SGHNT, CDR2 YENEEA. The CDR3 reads CASSLAAGVPYEQYF. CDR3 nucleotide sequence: TGTGCCAGCAGCTTAGCGGCGGGGGTCCCATACGAGCAGTACTTC.

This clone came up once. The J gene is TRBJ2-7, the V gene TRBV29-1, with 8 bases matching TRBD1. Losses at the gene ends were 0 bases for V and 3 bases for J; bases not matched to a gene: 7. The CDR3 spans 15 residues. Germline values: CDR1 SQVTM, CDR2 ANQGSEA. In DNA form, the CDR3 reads TGCAGCGTTGAAGACCAGGACAGGGAAGGCTACGAGCAGTACTTC. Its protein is CSVEDQDREGYEQYF.

The CDR3 loop is CAWVTGTYGYTF. In DNA form, the CDR3 reads TGTGCCTGGGTGACAGGGACCTATGGCTACACCTTC. The chain carries TRBV30 and TRBJ1-2, with 7 bases identical to TRBD1. This CDR3 comprises 12 residues. Germline V CDR1 and CDR2: GTSNPN, SVGIG (reference sequence). Trimming at V came to 5 bases and at J to 4 bases, leaving 4 bases not matched to a gene.

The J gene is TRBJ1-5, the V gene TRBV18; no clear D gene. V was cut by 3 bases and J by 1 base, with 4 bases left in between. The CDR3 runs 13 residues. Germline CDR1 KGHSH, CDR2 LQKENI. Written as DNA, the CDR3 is TGTGCCAGCTCACCCGGGAGCAATCAGCCCCAGCATTTT. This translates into CASSPGSNQPQHF.

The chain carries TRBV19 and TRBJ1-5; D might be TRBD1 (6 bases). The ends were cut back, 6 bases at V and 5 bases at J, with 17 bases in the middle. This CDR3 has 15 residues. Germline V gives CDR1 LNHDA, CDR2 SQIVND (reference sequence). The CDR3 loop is CASSSIGGGYQPQHF. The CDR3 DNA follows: TGTGCCAGTAGCAGTATAGGGGGGGGCTATCAGCCCCAGCATTTT.

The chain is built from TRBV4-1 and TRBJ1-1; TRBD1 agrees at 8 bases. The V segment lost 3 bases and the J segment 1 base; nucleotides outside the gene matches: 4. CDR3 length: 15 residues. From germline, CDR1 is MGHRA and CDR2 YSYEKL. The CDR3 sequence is CASSQATGANTEAFF. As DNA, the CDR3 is TGCGCCAGCAGCCAGGCGACAGGGGCGAACACTGAAGCTTTCTTT.

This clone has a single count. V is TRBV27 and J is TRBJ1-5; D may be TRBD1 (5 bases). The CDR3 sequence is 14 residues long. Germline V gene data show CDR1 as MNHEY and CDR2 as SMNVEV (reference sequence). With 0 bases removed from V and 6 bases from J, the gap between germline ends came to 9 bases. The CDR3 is CASSLSIGAQPQHF. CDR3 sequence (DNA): TGTGCCAGCAGTTTATCGATAGGGGCTCAGCCCCAGCATTTT.

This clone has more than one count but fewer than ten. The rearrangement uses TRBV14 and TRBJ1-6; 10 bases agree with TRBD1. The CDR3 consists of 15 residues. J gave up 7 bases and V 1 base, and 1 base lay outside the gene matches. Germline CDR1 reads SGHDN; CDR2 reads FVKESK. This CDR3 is CASSQGDRGNSPLHF. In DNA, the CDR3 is TGTGCCAGCAGCCAAGGGGACAGGGGAAATTCACCCCTCCACTTT.

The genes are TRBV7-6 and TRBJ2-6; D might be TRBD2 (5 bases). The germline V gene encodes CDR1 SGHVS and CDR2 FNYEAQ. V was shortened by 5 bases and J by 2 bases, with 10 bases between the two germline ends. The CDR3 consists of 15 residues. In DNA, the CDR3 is TGTGCCAGCAGCCCCGGAGGAGCTGGGGCCAACGTCCTGACTTTC. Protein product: CASSPGGAGANVLTF. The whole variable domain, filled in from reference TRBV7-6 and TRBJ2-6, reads GAGVSQSPRYKVTKRGQDVALRCDPISGHVSLYWYRQALGQGPEFLTYFNYEAQQDKSGLPNDRFSAERPEGSISTLTIQRTEQRDSAMYRCASSPGGAGANVLTFGAGSRLTVL.

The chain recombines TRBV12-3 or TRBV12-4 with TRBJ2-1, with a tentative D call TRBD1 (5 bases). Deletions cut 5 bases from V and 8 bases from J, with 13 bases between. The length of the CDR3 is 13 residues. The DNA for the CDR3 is TGTGCCAGCAGTAGGGGTCCCTATTATGAGCAGTTCTTC. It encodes CASSRGPYYEQFF.

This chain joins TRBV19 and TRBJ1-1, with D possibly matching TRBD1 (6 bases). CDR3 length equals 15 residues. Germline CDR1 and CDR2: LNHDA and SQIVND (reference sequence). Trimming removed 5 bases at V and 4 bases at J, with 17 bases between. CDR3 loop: CASSSGSGGRTEAFF. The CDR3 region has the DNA TGTGCCAGTAGTTCGGGTAGCGGGGGCCGCACTGAAGCTTTCTTT.

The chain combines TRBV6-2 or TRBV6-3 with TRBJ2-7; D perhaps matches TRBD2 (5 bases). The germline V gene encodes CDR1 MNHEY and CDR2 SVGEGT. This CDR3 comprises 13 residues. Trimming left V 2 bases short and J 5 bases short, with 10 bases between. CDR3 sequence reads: CASSYGGTHEQYF. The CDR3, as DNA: TGTGCCAGCAGTTACGGAGGCACCCACGAGCAGTACTTC.

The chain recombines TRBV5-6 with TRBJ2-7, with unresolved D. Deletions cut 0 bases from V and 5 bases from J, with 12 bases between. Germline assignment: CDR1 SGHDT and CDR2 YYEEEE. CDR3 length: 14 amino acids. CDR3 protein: CASSLVSNSHEQYF. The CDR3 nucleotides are TGTGCCAGCAGCTTGGTAAGTAACAGCCACGAGCAGTACTTC.

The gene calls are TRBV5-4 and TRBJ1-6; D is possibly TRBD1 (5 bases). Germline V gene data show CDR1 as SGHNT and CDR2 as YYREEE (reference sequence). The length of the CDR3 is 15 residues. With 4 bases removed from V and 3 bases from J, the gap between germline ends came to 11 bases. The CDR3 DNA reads TGTGCCAGCAGCCGGTATGACAGCTATAATTCACCCCTCCACTTT. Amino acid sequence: CASSRYDSYNSPLHF.

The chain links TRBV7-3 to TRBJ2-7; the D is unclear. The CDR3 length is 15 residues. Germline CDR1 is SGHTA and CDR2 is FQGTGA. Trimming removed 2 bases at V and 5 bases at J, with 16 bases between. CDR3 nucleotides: TGTGCCAGCAGCTTATCAGCAGCCGGAGTTCACGAGCAGTACTTC. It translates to CASSLSAAGVHEQYF.

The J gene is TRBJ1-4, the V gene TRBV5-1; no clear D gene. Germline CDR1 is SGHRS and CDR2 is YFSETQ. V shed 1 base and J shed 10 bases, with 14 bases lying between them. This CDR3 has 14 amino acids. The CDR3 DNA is TGCGCCAGCAGCTTGAGGGAGGGTGGAGGAAAACTGTTTTTT. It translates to CASSLREGGGKLFF.

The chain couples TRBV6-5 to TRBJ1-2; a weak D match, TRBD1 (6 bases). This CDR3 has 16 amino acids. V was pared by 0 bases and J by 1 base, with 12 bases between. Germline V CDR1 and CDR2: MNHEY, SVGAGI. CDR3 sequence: CASSYSMGAFNYGYTF. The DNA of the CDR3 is TGTGCCAGCAGTTACTCGATGGGGGCTTTTAACTATGGCTACACCTTC.

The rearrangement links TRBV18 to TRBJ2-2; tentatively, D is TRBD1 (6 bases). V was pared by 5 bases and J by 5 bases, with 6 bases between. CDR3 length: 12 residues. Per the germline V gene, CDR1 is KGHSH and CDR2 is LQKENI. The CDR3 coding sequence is TGTGCCAGCTCAACAGGGACCGGGGAGCTGTTTTTT. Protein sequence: CASSTGTGELFF.

The CDR3 here is CASSAGQGSDYEQYF. Written as DNA, the CDR3 is TGTGCCAGCAGTGCGGGACAGGGTAGCGACTACGAGCAGTACTTC. The chain recombines TRBV2 with TRBJ2-7, with TRBD1 identical over 9 bases. The CDR3 totals 15 residues. Germline values: CDR1 SNHLY, CDR2 FYNNEI. Trimming took 4 bases from V and 3 from J; bases not matched to a gene: 7.

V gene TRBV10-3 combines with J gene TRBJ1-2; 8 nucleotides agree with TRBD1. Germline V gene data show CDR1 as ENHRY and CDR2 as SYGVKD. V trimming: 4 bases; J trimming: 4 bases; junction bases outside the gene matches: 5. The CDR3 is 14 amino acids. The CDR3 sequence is CAISGTGNGYGYTF. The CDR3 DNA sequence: TGTGCCATCAGTGGGACAGGGAATGGCTATGGCTACACCTTC.

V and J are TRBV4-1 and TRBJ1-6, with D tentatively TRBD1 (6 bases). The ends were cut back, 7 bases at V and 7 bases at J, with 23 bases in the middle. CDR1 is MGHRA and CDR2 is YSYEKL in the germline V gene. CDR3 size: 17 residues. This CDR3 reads CASTEGRARQVNSPLHF. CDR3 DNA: TGCGCCAGCACCGAAGGGAGAGCGAGACAGGTCAATTCACCCCTCCACTTT.

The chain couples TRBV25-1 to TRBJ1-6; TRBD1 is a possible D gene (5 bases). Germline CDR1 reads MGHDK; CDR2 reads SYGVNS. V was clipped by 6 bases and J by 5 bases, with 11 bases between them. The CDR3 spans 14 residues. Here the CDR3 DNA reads TGTGCCAGCAGGCGGGGGGGGGATAATTCACCCCTCCACTTT. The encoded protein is CASRRGGDNSPLHF.

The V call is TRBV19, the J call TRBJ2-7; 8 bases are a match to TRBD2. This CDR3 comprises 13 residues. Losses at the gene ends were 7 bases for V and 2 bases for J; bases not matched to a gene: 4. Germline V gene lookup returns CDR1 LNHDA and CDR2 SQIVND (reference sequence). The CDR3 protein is CASTGGAAYEQYF. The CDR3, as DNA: TGTGCCAGTACGGGGGGGGCCGCCTACGAGCAGTACTTC. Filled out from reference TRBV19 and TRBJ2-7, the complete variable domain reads DGGITQSPKYLFRKEGQNVTLSCEQNLNHDAMYWYRQDPGQGLRLIYYSQIVNDFQKGDIAEGYSVSREKKESFPLTVTSAQKNPTAFYLCASTGGAAYEQYFGPGTRLTVT.

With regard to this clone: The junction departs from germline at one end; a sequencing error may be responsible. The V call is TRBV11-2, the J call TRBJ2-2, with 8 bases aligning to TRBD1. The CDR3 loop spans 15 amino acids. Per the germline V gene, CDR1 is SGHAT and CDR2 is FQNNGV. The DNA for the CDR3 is TGTGCCAGCAGTCGTCCCGCAGGGGGCACCCGGGAGCTGTTTTTT. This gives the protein CASSRPAGGTRELFF.

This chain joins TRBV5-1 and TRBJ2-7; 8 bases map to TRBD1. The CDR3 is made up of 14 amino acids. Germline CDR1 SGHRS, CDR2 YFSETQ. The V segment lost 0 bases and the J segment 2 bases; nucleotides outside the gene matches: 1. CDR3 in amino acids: CASSLDRGAYEQYF. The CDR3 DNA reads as TGCGCCAGCAGCTTGGACAGGGGGGCCTACGAGCAGTACTTC.

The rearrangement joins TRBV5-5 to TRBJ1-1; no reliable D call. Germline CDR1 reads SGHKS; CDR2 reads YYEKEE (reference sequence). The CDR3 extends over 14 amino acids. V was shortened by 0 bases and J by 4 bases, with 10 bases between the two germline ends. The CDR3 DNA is TGTGCCAGCAGCTTGGGGAGAGGTTCCACTGAAGCTTTCTTT. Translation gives CASSLGRGSTEAFF.

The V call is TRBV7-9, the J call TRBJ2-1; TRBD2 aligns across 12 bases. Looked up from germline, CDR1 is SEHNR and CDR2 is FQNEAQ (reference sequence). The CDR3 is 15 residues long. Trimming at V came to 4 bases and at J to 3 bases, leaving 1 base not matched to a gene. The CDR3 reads CASSSSGRGYNEQFF. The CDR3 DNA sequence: TGTGCCAGCAGCTCTAGCGGGAGGGGCTACAATGAGCAGTTCTTC.

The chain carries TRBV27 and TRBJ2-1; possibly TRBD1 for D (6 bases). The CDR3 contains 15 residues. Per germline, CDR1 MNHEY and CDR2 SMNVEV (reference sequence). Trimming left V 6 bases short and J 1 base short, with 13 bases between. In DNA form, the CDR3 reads TGTGCCAGCAGCCCAGGGGTTTGGTCCTACAATGAGCAGTTCTTC. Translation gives CASSPGVWSYNEQFF.

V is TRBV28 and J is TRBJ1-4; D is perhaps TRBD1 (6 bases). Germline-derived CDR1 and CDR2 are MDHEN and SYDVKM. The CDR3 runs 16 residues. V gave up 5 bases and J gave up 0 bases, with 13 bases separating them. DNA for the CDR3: TGTGCCAGCAGTCTCCTACAGGGAGCAACTAATGAAAAACTGTTTTTT. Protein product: CASSLLQGATNEKLFF. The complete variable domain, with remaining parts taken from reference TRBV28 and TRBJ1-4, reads DVKVTQSSRYLVKRTGEKVFLECVQDMDHENMFWYRQDPGLGLRLIYFSYDVKMKEKGDIPEGYSVSREKKERFSLILESASTNQTSMYLCASSLLQGATNEKLFFGSGTQLSVL.